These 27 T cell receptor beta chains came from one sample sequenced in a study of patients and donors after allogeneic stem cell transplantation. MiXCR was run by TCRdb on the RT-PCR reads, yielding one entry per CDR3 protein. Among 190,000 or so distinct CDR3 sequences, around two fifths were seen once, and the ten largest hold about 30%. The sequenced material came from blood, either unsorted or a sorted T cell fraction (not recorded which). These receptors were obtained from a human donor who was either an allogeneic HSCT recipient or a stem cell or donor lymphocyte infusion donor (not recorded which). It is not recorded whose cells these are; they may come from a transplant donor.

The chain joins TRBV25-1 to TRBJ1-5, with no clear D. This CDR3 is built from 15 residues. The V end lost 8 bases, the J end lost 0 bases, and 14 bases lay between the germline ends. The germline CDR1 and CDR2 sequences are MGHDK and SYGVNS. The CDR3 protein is CASPAGKNSNQPQHF. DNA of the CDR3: TGTGCCAGCCCCGCCGGGAAAAATAGCAATCAGCCCCAGCATTTT. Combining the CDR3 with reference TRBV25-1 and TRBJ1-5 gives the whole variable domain EADIYQTPRYLVIGTGKKITLECSQTMGHDKMYWYQQDPGMELHLIHYSYGVNSTEKGDLSSESTVSRIRTEHFPLTLESARPSHTSQYLCASPAGKNSNQPQHFGDGTRLSIL.

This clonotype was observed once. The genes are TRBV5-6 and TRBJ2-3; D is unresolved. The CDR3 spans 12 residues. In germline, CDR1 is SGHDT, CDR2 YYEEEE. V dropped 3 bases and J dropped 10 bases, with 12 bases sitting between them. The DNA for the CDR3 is TGTGCCAGCAGCTCGAACTCGAGATCGCAGTATTTT. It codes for CASSSNSRSQYF.

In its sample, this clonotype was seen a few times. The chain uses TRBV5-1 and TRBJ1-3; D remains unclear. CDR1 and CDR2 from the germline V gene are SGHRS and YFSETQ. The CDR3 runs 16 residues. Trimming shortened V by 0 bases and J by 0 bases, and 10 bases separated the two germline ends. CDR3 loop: CASSLAGPNSGNTIYF. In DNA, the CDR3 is TGCGCCAGCAGCTTGGCTGGGCCTAACTCTGGAAACACCATATATTTT.

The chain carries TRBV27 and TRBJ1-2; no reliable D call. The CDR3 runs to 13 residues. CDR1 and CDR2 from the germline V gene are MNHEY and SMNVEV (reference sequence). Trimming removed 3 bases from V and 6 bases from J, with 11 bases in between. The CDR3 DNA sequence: TGTGCCAGCAGTTTCCTCCCCCAGAATGGCTACACCTTC. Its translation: CASSFLPQNGYTF.

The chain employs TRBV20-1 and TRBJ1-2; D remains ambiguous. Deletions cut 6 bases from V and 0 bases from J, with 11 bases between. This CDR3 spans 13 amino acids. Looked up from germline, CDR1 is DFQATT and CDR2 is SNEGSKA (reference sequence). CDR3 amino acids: CSAERDANYGYTF. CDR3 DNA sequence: TGCAGTGCCGAGCGTGATGCTAACTATGGCTACACCTTC.

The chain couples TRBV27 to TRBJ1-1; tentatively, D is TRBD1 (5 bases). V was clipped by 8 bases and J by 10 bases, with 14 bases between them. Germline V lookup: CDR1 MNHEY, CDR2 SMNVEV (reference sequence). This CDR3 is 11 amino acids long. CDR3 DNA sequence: TGTGCCAGCCTGGGCGGGGGGGGAGCTTTCTTT. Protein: CASLGGGGAFF.

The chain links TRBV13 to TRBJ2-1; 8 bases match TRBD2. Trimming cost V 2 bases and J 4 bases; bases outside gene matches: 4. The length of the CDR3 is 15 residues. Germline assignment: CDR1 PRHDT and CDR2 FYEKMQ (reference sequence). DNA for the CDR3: TGTGCCAGCAGCTTACGACTAGCGCTGTACAATGAGCAGTTCTTC. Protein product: CASSLRLALYNEQFF. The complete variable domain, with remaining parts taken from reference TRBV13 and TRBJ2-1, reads AAGVIQSPRHLIKEKRETATLKCYPIPRHDTVYWYQQGPGQDPQFLISFYEKMQSDKGSIPDRFSAQQFSDYHSELNMSSLELGDSALYFCASSLRLALYNEQFFGPGTRLTVL.

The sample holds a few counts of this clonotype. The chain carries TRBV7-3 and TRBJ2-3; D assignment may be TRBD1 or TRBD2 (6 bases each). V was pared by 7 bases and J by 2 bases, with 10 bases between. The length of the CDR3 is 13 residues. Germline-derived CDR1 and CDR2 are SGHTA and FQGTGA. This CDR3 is CASKRGDTDTQYF. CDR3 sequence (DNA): TGTGCCAGCAAAAGGGGGGACACAGATACGCAGTATTTT.

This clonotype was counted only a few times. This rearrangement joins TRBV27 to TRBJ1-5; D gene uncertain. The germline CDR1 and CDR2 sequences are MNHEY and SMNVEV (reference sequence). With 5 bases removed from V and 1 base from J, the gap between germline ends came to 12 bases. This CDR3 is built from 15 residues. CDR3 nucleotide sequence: TGTGCCAGCAGTCCCTACCATGGGAGCAATCAGCCCCAGCATTTT. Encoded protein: CASSPYHGSNQPQHF.

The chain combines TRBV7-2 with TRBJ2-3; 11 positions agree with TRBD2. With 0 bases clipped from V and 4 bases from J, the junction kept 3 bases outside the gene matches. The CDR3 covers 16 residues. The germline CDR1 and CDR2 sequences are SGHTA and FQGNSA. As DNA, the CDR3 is TGTGCCAGCAGCTTAGCGCTACTAGCGGGGGCAGATACGCAGTATTTT. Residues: CASSLALLAGADTQYF.

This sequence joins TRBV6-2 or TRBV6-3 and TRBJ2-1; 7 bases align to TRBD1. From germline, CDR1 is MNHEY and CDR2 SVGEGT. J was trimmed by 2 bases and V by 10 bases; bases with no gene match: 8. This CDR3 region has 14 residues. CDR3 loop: CATLRGGAYNEQFF. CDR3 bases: TGTGCCACCCTGCGAGGGGGCGCCTACAATGAGCAGTTCTTC.

CDR3 coding DNA: TGTGCCTGGAGTGCCAGGGAACACGAGCAGTACTTC. Its translation: CAWSAREHEQYF. The chain couples TRBV30 to TRBJ2-7, with a weak D call TRBD1 (5 bases). The germline V gene has CDR1 GTSNPN and CDR2 SVGIG (reference sequence). Trimming took 1 base from V and 5 from J, leaving 9 bases between them. This CDR3 region has 12 residues.

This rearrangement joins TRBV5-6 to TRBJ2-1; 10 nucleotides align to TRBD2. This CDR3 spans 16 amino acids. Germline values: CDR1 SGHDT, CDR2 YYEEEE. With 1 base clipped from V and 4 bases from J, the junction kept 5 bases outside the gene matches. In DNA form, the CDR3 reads TGTGCCAGCAGCTTGCGCCGGACTAGCGGATACAATGAGCAGTTCTTC. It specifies CASSLRRTSGYNEQFF.

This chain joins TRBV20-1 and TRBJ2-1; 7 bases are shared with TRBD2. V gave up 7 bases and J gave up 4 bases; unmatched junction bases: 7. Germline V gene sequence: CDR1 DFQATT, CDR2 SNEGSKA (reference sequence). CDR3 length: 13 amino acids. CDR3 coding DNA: TGCAGTGGCCAGCGGGAAACTTACAATGAGCAGTTCTTC. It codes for CSGQRETYNEQFF.

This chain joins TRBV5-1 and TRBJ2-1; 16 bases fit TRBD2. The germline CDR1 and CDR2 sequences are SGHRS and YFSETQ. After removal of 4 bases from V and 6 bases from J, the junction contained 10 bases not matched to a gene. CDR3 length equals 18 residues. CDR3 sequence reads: CASSISSGTSGRGNEQFF. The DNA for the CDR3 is TGCGCCAGCAGCATAAGTTCCGGGACTAGCGGGAGGGGCAATGAGCAGTTCTTC.

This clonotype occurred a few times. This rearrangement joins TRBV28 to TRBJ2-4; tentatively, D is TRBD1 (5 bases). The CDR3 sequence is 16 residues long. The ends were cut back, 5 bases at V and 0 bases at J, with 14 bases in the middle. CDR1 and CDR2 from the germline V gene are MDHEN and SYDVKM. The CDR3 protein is CASSPGIFLAKNIQYF. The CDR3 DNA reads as TGTGCCAGCAGTCCAGGGATTTTCCTAGCCAAAAACATTCAGTACTTC.

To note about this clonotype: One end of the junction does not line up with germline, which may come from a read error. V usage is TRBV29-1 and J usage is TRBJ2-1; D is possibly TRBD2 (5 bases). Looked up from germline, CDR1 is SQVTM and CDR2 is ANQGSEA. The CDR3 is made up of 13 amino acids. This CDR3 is CSGETTNGNEQFF. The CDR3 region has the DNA TGCAGCGGTGAAACGACTAACGGGAATGAGCAGTTCTTC.

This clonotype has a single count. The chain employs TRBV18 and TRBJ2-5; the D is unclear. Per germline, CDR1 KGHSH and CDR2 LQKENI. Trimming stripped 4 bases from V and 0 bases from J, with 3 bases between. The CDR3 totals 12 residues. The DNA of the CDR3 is TGTGCCAGCTCACGGTACCAAGAGACCCAGTACTTC. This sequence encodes CASSRYQETQYF. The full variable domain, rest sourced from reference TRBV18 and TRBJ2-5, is NAGVMQNPRHLVRRRGQEARLRCSPMKGHSHVYWYRQLPEEGLKFMVYLQKENIIDESGMPKERFSAEFPKEGPSILRIQQVVRGDSAAYFCASSRYQETQYFGPGTRLLVL.

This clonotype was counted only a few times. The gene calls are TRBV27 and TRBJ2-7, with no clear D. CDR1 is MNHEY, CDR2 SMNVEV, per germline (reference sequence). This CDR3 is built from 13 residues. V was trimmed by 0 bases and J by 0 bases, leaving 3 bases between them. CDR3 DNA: TGTGCCAGCAGTTTATCGTACTCCTACGAGCAGTACTTC. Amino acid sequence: CASSLSYSYEQYF.

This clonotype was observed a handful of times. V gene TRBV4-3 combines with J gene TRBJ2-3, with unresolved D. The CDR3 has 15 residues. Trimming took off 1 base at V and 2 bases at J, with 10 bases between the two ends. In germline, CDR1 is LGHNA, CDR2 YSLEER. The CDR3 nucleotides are TGCGCCAGCAGCCAAGTACGAGAGCCCACAGATACGCAGTATTTT. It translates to CASSQVREPTDTQYF.

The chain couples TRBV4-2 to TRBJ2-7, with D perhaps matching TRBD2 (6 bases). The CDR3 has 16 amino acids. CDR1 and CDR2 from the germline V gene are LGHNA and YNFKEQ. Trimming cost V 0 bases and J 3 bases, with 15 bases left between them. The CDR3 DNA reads TGTGCCAGCAGCCAAGATCACGCGGGGCCCCGCTACGAGCAGTACTTC. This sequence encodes CASSQDHAGPRYEQYF.

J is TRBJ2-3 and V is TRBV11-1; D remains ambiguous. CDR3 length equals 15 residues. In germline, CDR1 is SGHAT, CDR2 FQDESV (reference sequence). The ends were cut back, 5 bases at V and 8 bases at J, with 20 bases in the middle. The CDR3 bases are TGTGCCAGCAGCCTGGGGTTAAATCCGTTAGGTACGCAGTATTTT. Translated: CASSLGLNPLGTQYF.

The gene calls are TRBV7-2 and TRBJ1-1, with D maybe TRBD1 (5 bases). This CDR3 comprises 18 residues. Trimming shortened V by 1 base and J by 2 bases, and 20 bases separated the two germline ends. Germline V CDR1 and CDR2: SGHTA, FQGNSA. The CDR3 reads CASSLDRLGQEVNTEAFF. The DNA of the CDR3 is TGTGCCAGCAGCTTAGATAGGTTGGGGCAAGAGGTAAACACTGAAGCTTTCTTT. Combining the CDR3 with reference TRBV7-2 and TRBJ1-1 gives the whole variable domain GAGVSQSPSNKVTEKGKDVELRCDPISGHTALYWYRQSLGQGLEFLIYFQGNSAPDKSGLPSDRFSAERTGGSVSTLTIQRTQQEDSAVYLCASSLDRLGQEVNTEAFFGQGTRLTVV.

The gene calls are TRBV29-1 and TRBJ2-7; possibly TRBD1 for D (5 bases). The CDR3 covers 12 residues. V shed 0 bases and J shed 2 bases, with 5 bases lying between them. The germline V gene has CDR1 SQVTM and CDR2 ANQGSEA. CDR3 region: CSVEDRAYEQYF. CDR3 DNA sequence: TGCAGCGTTGAAGACAGGGCCTACGAGCAGTACTTC.

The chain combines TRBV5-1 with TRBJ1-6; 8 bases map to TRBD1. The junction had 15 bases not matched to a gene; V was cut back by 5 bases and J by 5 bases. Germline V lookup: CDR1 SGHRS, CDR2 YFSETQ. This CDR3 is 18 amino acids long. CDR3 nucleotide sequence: TGCGCCAGCAGTTATCTCGCTGGACAGGGCGCGAATAATTCACCCCTCCACTTT. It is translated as CASSYLAGQGANNSPLHF.

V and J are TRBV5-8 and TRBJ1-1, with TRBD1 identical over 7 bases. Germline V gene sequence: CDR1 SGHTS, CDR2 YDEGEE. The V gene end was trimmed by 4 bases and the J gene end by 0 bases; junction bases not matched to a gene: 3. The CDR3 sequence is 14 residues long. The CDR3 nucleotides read TGTGCCAGCAGCGAGACAGGGCTGAACACTGAAGCTTTCTTT. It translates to CASSETGLNTEAFF.

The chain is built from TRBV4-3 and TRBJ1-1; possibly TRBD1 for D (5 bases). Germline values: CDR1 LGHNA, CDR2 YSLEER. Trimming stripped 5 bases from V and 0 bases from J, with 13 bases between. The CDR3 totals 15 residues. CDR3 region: CASSYRGDLNTEAFF. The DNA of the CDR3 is TGCGCCAGCAGCTACCGGGGGGATTTGAACACTGAAGCTTTCTTT.